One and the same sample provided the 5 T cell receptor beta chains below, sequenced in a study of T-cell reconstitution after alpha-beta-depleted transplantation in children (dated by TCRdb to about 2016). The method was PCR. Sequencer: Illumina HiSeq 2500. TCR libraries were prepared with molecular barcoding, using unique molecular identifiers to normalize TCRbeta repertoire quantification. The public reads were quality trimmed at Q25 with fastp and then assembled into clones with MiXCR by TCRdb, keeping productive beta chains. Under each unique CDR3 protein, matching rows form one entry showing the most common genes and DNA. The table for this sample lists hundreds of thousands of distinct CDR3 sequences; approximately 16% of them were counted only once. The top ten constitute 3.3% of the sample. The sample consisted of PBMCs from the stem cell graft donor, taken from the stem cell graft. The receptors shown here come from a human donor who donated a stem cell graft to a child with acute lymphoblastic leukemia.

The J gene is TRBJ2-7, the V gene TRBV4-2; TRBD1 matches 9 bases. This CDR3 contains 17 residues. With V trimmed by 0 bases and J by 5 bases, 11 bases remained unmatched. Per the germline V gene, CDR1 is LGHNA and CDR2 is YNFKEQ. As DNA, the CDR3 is TGTGCCAGCAGCCAAGATGAGGGGACAGGGACGTTCAACGAGCAGTACTTC. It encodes CASSQDEGTGTFNEQYF.

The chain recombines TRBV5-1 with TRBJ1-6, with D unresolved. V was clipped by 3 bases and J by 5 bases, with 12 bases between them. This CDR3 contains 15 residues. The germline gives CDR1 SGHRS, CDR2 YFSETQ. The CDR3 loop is CASSSKAVDNSPLHF. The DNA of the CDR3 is TGCGCCAGCAGCTCTAAAGCGGTAGATAATTCACCCCTCCACTTT.

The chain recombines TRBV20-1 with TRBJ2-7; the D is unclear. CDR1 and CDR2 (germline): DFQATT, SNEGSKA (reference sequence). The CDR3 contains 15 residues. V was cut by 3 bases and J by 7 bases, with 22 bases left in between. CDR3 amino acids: CSASPLSPSMWEQYF. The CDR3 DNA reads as TGCAGTGCTAGTCCCCTCTCCCCCAGTATGTGGGAGCAGTACTTC.

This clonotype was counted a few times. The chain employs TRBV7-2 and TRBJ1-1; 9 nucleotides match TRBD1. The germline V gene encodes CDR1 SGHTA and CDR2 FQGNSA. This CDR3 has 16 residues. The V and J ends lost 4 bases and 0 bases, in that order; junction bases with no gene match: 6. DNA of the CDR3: TGTGCCAGCAGCTGGGGACAGGGCTCCCTGAACACTGAAGCTTTCTTT. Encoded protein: CASSWGQGSLNTEAFF.

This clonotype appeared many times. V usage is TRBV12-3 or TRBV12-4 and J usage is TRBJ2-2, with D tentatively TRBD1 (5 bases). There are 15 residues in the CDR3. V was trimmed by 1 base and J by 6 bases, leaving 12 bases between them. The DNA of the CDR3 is TGTGCCAGCAGTTTAGGGTTAGGACAATCCGGGGAGCTGTTTTTT. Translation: CASSLGLGQSGELFF.